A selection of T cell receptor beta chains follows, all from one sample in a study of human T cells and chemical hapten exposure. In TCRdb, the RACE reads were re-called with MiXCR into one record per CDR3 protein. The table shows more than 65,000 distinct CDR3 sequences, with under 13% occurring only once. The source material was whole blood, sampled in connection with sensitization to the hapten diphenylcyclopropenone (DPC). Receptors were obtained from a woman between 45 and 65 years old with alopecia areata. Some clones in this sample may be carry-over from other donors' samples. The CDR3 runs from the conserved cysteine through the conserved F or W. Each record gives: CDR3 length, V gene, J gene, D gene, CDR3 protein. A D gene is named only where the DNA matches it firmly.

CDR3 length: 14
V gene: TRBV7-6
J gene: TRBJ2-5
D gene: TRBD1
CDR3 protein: CASSLSGGRETQYF

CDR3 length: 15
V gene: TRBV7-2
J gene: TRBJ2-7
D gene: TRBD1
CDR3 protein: CASREGGTGPYEQYF

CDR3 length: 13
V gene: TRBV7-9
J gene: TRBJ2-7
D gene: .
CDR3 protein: CASSPPQGGEQYF

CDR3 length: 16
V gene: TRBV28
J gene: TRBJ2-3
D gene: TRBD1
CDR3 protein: CASSSSGGAGTDTQYF

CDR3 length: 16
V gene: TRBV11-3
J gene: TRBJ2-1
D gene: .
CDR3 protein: CASSLEARGPYNEQFF

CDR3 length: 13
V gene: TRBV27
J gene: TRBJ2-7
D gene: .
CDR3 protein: CASSSAGPYEQYF

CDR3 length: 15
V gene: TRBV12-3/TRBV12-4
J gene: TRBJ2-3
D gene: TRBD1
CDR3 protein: CASSSGTGGVDTQYF

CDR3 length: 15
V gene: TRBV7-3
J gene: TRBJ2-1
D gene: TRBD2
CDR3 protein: CASSLRASGRDEQFF

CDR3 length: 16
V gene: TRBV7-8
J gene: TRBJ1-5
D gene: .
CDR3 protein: CASSLVAGRSNQPQHF

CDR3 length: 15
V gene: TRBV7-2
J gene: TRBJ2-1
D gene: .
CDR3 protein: CASSDSRYGYNEQFF

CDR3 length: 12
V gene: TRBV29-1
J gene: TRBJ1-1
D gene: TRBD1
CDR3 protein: CSVRQGFTEAFF

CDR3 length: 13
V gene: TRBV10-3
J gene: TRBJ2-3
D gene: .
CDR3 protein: CAISQGITDTQYF

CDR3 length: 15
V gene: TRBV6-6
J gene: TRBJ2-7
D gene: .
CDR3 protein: CASSHHSGPSYEQYF

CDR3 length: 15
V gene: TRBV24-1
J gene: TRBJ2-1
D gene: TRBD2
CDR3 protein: CATSVAGTSNNEQFF

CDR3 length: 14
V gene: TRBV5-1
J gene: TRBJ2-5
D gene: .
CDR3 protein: CASSLLGIQETQYF

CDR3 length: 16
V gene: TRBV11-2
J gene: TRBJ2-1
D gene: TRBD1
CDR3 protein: CASSSFPGQGNHEQFF

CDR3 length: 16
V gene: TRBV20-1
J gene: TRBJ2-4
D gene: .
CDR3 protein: CSARVAGASAKNIQYF

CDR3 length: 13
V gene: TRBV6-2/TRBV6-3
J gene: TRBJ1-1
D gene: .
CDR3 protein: CASRSWENTEAFF

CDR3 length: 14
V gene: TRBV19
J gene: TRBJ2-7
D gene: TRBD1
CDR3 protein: CASSIGRGSNEQYF

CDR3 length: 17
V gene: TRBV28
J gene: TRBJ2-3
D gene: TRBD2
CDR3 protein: CASSLGRRGRSSDTQYF

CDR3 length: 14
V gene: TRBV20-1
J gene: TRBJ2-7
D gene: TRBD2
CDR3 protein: CSARTLAGVYEQYF

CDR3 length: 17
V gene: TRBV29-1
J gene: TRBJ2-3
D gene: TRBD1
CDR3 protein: CSVSGQVTAPSTDTQYF

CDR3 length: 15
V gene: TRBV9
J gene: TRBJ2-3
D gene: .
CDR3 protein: CASSVDGWGTDTQYF

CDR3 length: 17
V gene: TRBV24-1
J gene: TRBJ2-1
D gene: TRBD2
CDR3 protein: CATSEPGTSGSWHEQFF

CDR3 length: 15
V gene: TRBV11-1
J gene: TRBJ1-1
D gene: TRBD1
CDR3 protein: CASSPRTGGRTEAFF

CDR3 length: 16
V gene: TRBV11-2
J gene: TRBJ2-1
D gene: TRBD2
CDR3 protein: CASIRRGSVTYNEQFF

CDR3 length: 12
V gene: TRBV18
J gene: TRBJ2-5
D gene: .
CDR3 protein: CASSSYQETQYF

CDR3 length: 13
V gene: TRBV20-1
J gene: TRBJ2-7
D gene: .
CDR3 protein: CSAVGEASYEQYF

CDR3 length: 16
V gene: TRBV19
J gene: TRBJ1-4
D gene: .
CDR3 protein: CASSISGTAVVGKLFF